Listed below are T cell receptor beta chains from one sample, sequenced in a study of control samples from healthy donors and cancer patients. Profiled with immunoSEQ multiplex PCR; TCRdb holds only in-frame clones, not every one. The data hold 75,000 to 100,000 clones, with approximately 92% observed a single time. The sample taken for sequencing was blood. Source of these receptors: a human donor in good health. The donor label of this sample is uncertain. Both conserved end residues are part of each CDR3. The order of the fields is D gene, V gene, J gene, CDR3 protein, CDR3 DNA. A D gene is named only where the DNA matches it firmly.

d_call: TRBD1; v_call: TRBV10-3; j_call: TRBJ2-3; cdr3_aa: CAISAGGRGTTDTQYF; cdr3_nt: TGTGCCATCAGTGCTGGGGGCAGGGGGACCACAGATACGCAGTATTTT
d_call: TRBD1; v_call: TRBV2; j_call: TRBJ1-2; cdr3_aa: CASTRDRVGYGYTF; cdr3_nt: TGTGCCAGCACGAGGGACAGGGTAGGATATGGCTACACCTTC
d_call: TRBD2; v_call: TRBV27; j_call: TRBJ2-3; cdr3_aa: CACRTSGGVVGTDTQYF; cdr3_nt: TGTGCCTGCCGGACTAGCGGGGGGGTAGTTGGCACAGATACGCAGTATTTT
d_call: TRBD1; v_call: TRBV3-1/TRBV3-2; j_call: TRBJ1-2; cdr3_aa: CASSQGDRGGSGYTF; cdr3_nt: TGTGCCAGCAGCCAAGGGGACAGGGGAGGGTCTGGCTACACCTTC
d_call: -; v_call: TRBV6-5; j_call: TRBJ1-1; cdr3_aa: CASRPERNTEAFF; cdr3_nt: TGTGCCAGCAGGCCTGAGAGGAACACTGAAGCTTTCTTT
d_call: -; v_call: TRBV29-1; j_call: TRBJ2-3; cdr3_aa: CSALSRVSTDTQYF; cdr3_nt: TGCAGCGCACTGAGCAGGGTGAGCACAGATACGCAGTATTTT
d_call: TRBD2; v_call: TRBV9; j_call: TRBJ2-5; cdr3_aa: CASSGTSGGSGETQYF; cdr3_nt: TGTGCCAGCAGCGGAACTAGCGGGGGGTCCGGAGAGACCCAGTACTTC
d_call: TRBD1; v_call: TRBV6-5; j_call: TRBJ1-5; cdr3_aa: CASRPPGGGNQPQHF; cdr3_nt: TGTGCCAGCAGACCCCCAGGGGGCGGAAATCAGCCCCAGCATTTT
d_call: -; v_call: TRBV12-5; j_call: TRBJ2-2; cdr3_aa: CASGSVNTGELFF; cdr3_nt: TGTGCTAGTGGCAGTGTGAACACCGGGGAGCTGTTTTTT
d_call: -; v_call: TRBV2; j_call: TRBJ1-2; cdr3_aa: CASGRGNYGYTF; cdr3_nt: TGTGCCAGCGGGCGGGGGAACTATGGCTACACCTTC
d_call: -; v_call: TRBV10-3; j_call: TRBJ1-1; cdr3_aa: CAISAGDNTEAFF; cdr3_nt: TGTGCCATCAGTGCGGGGGATAACACTGAAGCTTTCTTT
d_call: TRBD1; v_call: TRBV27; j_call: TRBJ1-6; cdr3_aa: CASSQGTGSSPLHF; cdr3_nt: TGTGCCAGCAGTCAAGGGACAGGGAGTTCACCCCTCCACTTT
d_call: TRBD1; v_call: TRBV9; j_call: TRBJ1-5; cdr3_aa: CASSAGTGTNQPQHF; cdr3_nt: TGTGCCAGCAGCGCCGGGACAGGGACTAATCAGCCCCAGCATTTT
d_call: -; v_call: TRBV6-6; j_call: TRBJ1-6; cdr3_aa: CASTSGSSYNSPLHF; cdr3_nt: TGTGCCAGCACCTCAGGGAGCTCCTATAATTCACCCCTCCACTTT
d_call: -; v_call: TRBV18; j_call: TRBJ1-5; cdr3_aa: CASSQTIDSNQPQHF; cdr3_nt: TGTGCCAGCTCACAGACAATAGATAGCAATCAGCCCCAGCATTTT
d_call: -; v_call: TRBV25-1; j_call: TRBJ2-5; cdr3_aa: CASSDALFQETQYF; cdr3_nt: TGTGCCAGCAGTGACGCATTATTCCAAGAGACCCAGTACTTC